These 5 T cell receptor beta chains came from one sample sequenced in a study of T cell responses to AZD1222 COVID-19 vaccine. TCRdb's copy holds only in-frame clones and misses some; the assay was immunoSEQ multiplex PCR. The sample gives 150,000 or so clones, about 89% of which show up once; under 3.5% is in the top ten. The starting material was peripheral blood, obtained on day 0 of AZD1222 vaccination. These receptors were obtained from an adult in good health.

This sequence joins TRBV7-3 and TRBJ1-3; no clear D. Trimming pared 5 bases from V and 4 bases from J, leaving 12 bases between. The CDR3 length is 14 residues. Germline V gene data show CDR1 as SGHTA and CDR2 as FQGTGA. Here the CDR3 DNA reads TGTGCCAGCAGCCGTACAGTGTCGGGAAACACCATATATTTT. As protein: CASSRTVSGNTIYF.

As concerns this clone: Additional DNA sequences in this sample encode the identical CDR3. The rearrangement uses TRBV5-1 and TRBJ1-2; possible D gene TRBD1, 6 bases. CDR3 length equals 13 residues. Trimming removed 4 bases from V and 4 bases from J, with 11 bases in between. CDR1 SGHRS and CDR2 YFSETQ come from the germline V gene. CDR3: CASSPGQSYGYTF. The CDR3 DNA is TGCGCCAGCAGCCCAGGACAGAGCTATGGCTACACCTTC.

This clone turned up a few times. The V and J genes are TRBV5-1 and TRBJ2-7; tentatively, D is TRBD1 (5 bases). The V end was cut by 0 bases, the J end by 3 bases, with 7 bases between. CDR1 is SGHRS, CDR2 YFSETQ, per germline. CDR3 length: 13 residues. Here the CDR3 reads CASSLADIYEQYF. In DNA, the CDR3 is TGCGCCAGCAGCTTGGCGGACATCTACGAGCAGTACTTC.

The genes are TRBV15 and TRBJ1-3, with 9 bases aligning to TRBD1. The CDR3 runs to 14 residues. Looked up from germline, CDR1 is LNHNV and CDR2 is YYDKDF (reference sequence). Germline trimming cut 5 bases from V and 6 bases from J; bases unmatched to any gene: 5. This CDR3 is CATSPRTGVNTIYF. CDR3 nucleotides: TGTGCCACCAGCCCTCGGACAGGGGTAAACACCATATATTTT.

This clone appeared once. This chain joins TRBV4-3 and TRBJ2-7, with D uncertain. Germline V gene data show CDR1 as LGHNA and CDR2 as YSLEER. V shed 4 bases and J shed 2 bases, with 9 bases lying between them. There are 13 residues in the CDR3. The CDR3 here is CASSPGVTYEQYF. The CDR3 DNA is TGCGCCAGCAGCCCCGGCGTAACCTACGAGCAGTACTTC.